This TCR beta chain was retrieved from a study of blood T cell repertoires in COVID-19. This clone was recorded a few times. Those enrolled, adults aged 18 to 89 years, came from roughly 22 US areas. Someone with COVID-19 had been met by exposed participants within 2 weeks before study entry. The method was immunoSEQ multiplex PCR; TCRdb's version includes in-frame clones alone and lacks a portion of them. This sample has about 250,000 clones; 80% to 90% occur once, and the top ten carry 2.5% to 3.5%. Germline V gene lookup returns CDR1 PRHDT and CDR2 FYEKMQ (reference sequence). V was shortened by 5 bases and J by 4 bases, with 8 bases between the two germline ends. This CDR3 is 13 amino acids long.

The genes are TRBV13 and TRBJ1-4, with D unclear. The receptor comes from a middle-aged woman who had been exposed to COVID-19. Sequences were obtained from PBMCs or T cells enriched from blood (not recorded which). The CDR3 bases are TGTGCCAGCAGCGGCGGAGTTAATGAAAAACTGTTTTTT. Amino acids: CASSGGVNEKLFF.